Following are 30 T cell receptor beta chains from one sample sequenced in a study of breast tumors, draining lymph nodes, adjacent tissues (dated by TCRdb to 2015 to 2016). Receptor libraries were prepared by multiplex PCR. These reads were obtained on an Illumina HiSeq 2000. TCRdb's own reprocessing of the public reads used fastp at Q25 and MiXCR and kept productive beta chains. CDR3 protein sequences are deduplicated, and each keeps its most common genes and DNA. The sample table contains about 110,000 distinct CDR3 sequences; only one count was recorded for about 31% of them. Approximately 5.3% of the sample comes from the top ten. The lymph node samples were taken from the axillary draining lymph nodes of breast cancer patients. Specimen: axillary lymph node tissue. These receptors all come from a female donor with breast cancer. Some clones in this sample may be carry-over from other donors' samples.

This clonotype was found many times. The rearrangement links TRBV19 to TRBJ2-1; 8 nucleotides line up with TRBD2. Losses at the gene ends were 3 bases for V and 4 bases for J; bases not matched to a gene: 5. CDR1 and CDR2 from the germline V gene are LNHDA and SQIVND (reference sequence). CDR3 size: 15 residues. Here the CDR3 DNA reads TGTGCCAGTAGTATCGAGCGGGGGCGGTACAATGAGCAGTTCTTC. It yields the protein CASSIERGRYNEQFF.

This clonotype showed up just a few times. The genes are TRBV27 and TRBJ1-1; TRBD1 matches 7 bases. The CDR3 is made up of 15 amino acids. Losses at the gene ends were 6 bases for V and 0 bases for J; bases not matched to a gene: 7. Per germline, CDR1 MNHEY and CDR2 SMNVEV (reference sequence). The CDR3 region is CASSLGGTVNTEAFF. CDR3 sequence (DNA): TGTGCCAGCAGCTTAGGGGGGACAGTGAACACTGAAGCTTTCTTT.

This clonotype was detected many times. J is TRBJ2-1 and V is TRBV7-9, with D perhaps TRBD2 (8 bases). The length of the CDR3 is 21 residues. Germline values: CDR1 SEHNR, CDR2 FQNEAQ (reference sequence). The ends were cut back, 2 bases at V and 0 bases at J, with 26 bases in the middle. The CDR3 is CASSLRGQRGSHSGSYNEQFF. The CDR3, as DNA: TGTGCCAGCAGCTTAAGGGGGCAGCGGGGGAGCCATTCTGGCTCCTACAATGAGCAGTTCTTC.

The chain carries TRBV2 and TRBJ2-5; D possibly corresponds to TRBD1 (5 bases). V lost 4 bases and J lost 1, with 13 bases in between. The CDR3 consists of 15 residues. CDR1 SNHLY and CDR2 FYNNEI come from the germline V gene. CDR3 loop: CASSGEQVFQETQYF. CDR3 nucleotides: TGTGCCAGCAGTGGCGAACAGGTCTTCCAAGAGACCCAGTACTTC.

Regarding this clonotype: The junction does not match germline at one end; this may be a read error. This chain connects TRBV14 to TRBJ1-2; TRBD1 agrees at 8 bases. Per the germline V gene, CDR1 is SGHDN and CDR2 is FVKESK. The CDR3 totals 15 residues. CDR3 bases: TGTGCCAGCAGCGGTCGGACAGGGATAGCCTATGGCTCCACCTTC. It is translated as CASSGRTGIAYGSTF.

This clonotype has a handful of counts. V gene TRBV5-1 combines with J gene TRBJ1-1; 9 positions agree with TRBD1. The ends lost 5 bases at V and 2 bases at J; junction bases unmatched: 13. Germline CDR1 is SGHRS and CDR2 is YFSETQ. This CDR3 is built from 17 residues. CDR3 amino acids: CASRYYETGGLNTEAFF. CDR3 coding DNA: TGCGCCAGCAGGTATTACGAAACAGGGGGCCTCAACACTGAAGCTTTCTTT.

This clonotype showed up many times. The gene calls are TRBV7-8 and TRBJ1-5; D uncertain. Germline-derived CDR1 and CDR2 are SGHVS and FQNEAQ. Trimming took off 0 bases at V and 1 base at J, with 4 bases between the two ends. The CDR3 covers 14 residues. The CDR3 protein is CASSLARSNQPQHF. The CDR3 DNA follows: TGTGCCAGCAGCTTAGCACGCAGCAATCAGCCCCAGCATTTT.

This chain uses TRBV6-1 with TRBJ1-6; D gene ambiguous. V gave up 5 bases and J gave up 15 bases, with 14 bases separating them. This CDR3 region has 12 residues. Germline CDR1 reads MNHNS; CDR2 reads SASEGT. The CDR3 here is CASSPPRTYLHF. The CDR3 region has the DNA TGTGCCAGCAGTCCGCCCCGGACCTACCTCCACTTT.

The chain employs TRBV20-1 and TRBJ1-1, with TRBD1 matching 8 bases. V gave up 7 bases and J gave up 4 bases; unmatched junction bases: 5. The CDR3 totals 12 residues. In germline, CDR1 is DFQATT, CDR2 SNEGSKA (reference sequence). CDR3 sequence reads: CSVGDRTTEAFF. As DNA, the CDR3 is TGCAGTGTTGGGGACAGGACCACTGAAGCTTTCTTT.

The chain recombines TRBV6-6 with TRBJ2-3, with 12 bases lining up with TRBD2. The CDR3 runs 22 residues. V was pared by 6 bases and J by 2 bases, with 24 bases of the junction left unmatched. CDR1 is MNHNY and CDR2 is SVGAGI in the germline V gene (reference sequence). The CDR3 sequence is CASSLNGTSGYEPLTYTDTQYF. Written as DNA, the CDR3 is TGTGCCAGCAGCCTCAACGGGACTAGCGGGTACGAACCCCTCACGTACACAGATACGCAGTATTTT.

The table lists this clonotype with many counts. V gene TRBV25-1 combines with J gene TRBJ1-4, with D hard to call. There are 14 residues in the CDR3. Germline V CDR1 and CDR2: MGHDK, SYGVNS. Trimming removed 5 bases at V and 8 bases at J, with 15 bases between. In DNA form, the CDR3 reads TGTGCCAGCAGTACCCACAATGGACGGGAAAAACTGTTTTTT. Protein: CASSTHNGREKLFF. Complete variable domain (other parts from reference TRBV25-1 and TRBJ1-4): EADIYQTPRYLVIGTGKKITLECSQTMGHDKMYWYQQDPGMELHLIHYSYGVNSTEKGDLSSESTVSRIRTEHFPLTLESARPSHTSQYLCASSTHNGREKLFFGSGTQLSVL.

The table lists this clonotype with many counts. The V and J genes are TRBV7-8 and TRBJ1-6; possible D gene TRBD1, 5 bases. With 1 base removed from V and 7 bases from J, the gap between germline ends came to 11 bases. Germline values: CDR1 SGHVS, CDR2 FQNEAQ. The length of the CDR3 is 15 residues. The DNA of the CDR3 is TGTGCCAGCAGCTTAGAGGCAGGGAGGAATTCACCCCTCCACTTT. Translation gives CASSLEAGRNSPLHF. Based on the CDR3 plus reference TRBV7-8 and TRBJ1-6, the full variable domain is GAGVSQSPRYKVAKRGQDVALRCDPISGHVSLFWYQQALGQGPEFLTYFQNEAQLDKSGLPSDRFFAERPEGSVSTLKIQRTQQEDSAVYLCASSLEAGRNSPLHFGNGTRLTVT.

This clonotype was recorded many times. The rearrangement joins TRBV6-6 to TRBJ2-1; D gene unclear. V lost 5 bases to trimming and J lost 10 bases, with 12 bases between them. The CDR3 has 12 residues. Per the germline V gene, CDR1 is MNHNY and CDR2 is SVGAGI (reference sequence). CDR3 coding DNA: TGTGCCAGCAGTAGCAACGGTTGGGAGCAGTTCTTC. Protein product: CASSSNGWEQFF.

This clonotype came up many times. The chain combines TRBV5-1 with TRBJ1-2; the D is unclear. The CDR3 has 15 amino acids. Trimming shortened V by 1 base and J by 2 bases, and 12 bases separated the two germline ends. Per germline, CDR1 SGHRS and CDR2 YFSETQ. The CDR3 sequence is CASSLKSAPNYGYTF. CDR3 nucleotide sequence: TGCGCCAGCAGCTTGAAGTCAGCTCCAAACTATGGCTACACCTTC.

This clonotype was picked up many times. The V and J genes are TRBV5-8 and TRBJ1-6; 11 positions agree with TRBD1. The CDR3 contains 15 residues. V was clipped by 4 bases and J by 7 bases; unmatched bases: 4. CDR1 and CDR2 from the germline V gene are SGHTS and YDEGEE. The CDR3 sequence is CASSRTGGMNSPLHF. For the CDR3, the DNA is TGTGCCAGCAGCAGGACAGGGGGCATGAATTCACCCCTCCACTTT. The full variable domain, its missing parts supplied by reference TRBV5-8 and TRBJ1-6, is EAGVTQSPTHLIKTRGQQATLRCSPISGHTSVYWYQQALGLGLQFLLWYDEGEERNRGNFPPRFSGRQFPNYSSELNVNALELEDSALYLCASSRTGGMNSPLHFGNGTRLTVT.

The V and J genes are TRBV20-1 and TRBJ1-2, with TRBD1 identical over 11 bases. The CDR3 covers 13 residues. Germline V CDR1 and CDR2: DFQATT, SNEGSKA (reference sequence). J lost 8 bases, V lost 6 bases, and 8 bases had no gene match. In DNA form, the CDR3 reads TGCAGTGCCAGCATCGGACAGGGGGCCGGCTACACCTTC. It is translated as CSASIGQGAGYTF.

Many counts were recorded for this clonotype. The chain recombines TRBV27 with TRBJ1-6; 11 positions match TRBD1. With 4 bases clipped from V and 9 bases from J, the junction kept 5 bases outside the gene matches. There are 15 residues in the CDR3. Germline-derived CDR1 and CDR2 are MNHEY and SMNVEV (reference sequence). CDR3 amino acids: CASSSWGQGVSPLHF. The CDR3 DNA reads as TGTGCCAGCAGTTCATGGGGACAGGGGGTTTCACCCCTCCACTTT.

This clonotype was seen repeatedly, ten times or more. The chain couples TRBV28 to TRBJ2-1, with D maybe TRBD1 (6 bases). Between the trimmed V and J ends, which lost 5 bases and 5 bases, there was a span of 16 bases. Germline-derived CDR1 and CDR2 are MDHEN and SYDVKM. The CDR3 covers 15 residues. The CDR3 sequence is CASSPYRDVDNEQFF. The CDR3 coding sequence is TGTGCCAGCAGTCCTTACAGGGACGTCGACAATGAGCAGTTCTTC. Combining the CDR3 with reference TRBV28 and TRBJ2-1 gives the whole variable domain DVKVTQSSRYLVKRTGEKVFLECVQDMDHENMFWYRQDPGLGLRLIYFSYDVKMKEKGDIPEGYSVSREKKERFSLILESASTNQTSMYLCASSPYRDVDNEQFFGPGTRLTVL.

This chain connects TRBV3-1 to TRBJ1-3; D unclear. The germline V gene has CDR1 LGHDT and CDR2 YNNKEL (reference sequence). Trimming removed 0 bases at V and 0 bases at J, with 9 bases between. This CDR3 is 16 amino acids long. The CDR3, as DNA: TGTGCCAGCAGCCAAGACTTCTTCACCTCTGGAAACACCATATATTTT. Protein sequence: CASSQDFFTSGNTIYF.

This chain uses TRBV12-3 or TRBV12-4 with TRBJ2-1; D is perhaps TRBD2 (5 bases). V was clipped by 4 bases and J by 7 bases, with 8 bases between them. The length of the CDR3 is 12 residues. CDR3 loop: CASSSDWNEQFF. The CDR3 nucleotides are TGTGCCAGCAGTTCGGACTGGAATGAGCAGTTCTTC.

This clonotype was observed at least ten times. The CDR3 nucleotides read TGTGCCAGCAGCTGGGGACTAGCGGGGGGCACAGATACGCAGTATTTT. Translating gives CASSWGLAGGTDTQYF. The J gene is TRBJ2-3, the V gene TRBV5-5; TRBD2 matches 14 bases. This CDR3 is built from 16 residues. CDR1 and CDR2 from the germline V gene are SGHKS and YYEKEE (reference sequence). V dropped 3 bases and J dropped 1; count of bases not matched to a gene: 1.

This clonotype was seen ten or more times. This sequence joins TRBV2 and TRBJ2-2; 7 nucleotides line up with TRBD1. Germline lookup yields CDR1 SNHLY and CDR2 FYNNEI. The junction had 11 bases not matched to a gene; V was cut back by 7 bases and J by 0 bases. The CDR3 totals 17 residues. The CDR3 reads CASKIIGDSSNTGELFF. The CDR3 DNA reads TGTGCCAGCAAGATTATAGGGGACAGTTCGAACACCGGGGAGCTGTTTTTT. Using reference TRBV2 and TRBJ2-2 for the parts outside the CDR3, the full variable domain is EPEVTQTPSHQVTQMGQEVILRCVPISNHLYFYWYRQILGQKVEFLVSFYNNEISEKSEIFDDQFSVERPDGSNFTLKIRSTKLEDSAMYFCASKIIGDSSNTGELFFGEGSRLTVL.

This clonotype was seen ten or more times. The chain joins TRBV20-1 to TRBJ2-7; D remains ambiguous. The ends were cut back, 0 bases at V and 2 bases at J, with 5 bases in the middle. CDR1 is DFQATT and CDR2 is SNEGSKA in the germline V gene (reference sequence). The CDR3 is made up of 12 amino acids. The CDR3 DNA reads as TGCAGTGCTAGAGACAGCCCCTACGAGCAGTACTTC. This codes for CSARDSPYEQYF.

As to this clonotype: This may stem from a read error, because a much larger clone lies one nucleotide away. The gene calls are TRBV6-4 and TRBJ2-3; the D is unclear. Germline loops: CDR1 MRHNA, CDR2 SNTAGT. The V and J ends lost 6 bases and 0 bases respectively, with 13 bases between them. The CDR3 contains 15 residues. The DNA for the CDR3 is TGTGCCAGCAGCCGGCTCGGTTCAAGCACAGATACGCAGTATTTT. Its protein product is CASSRLGSSTDTQYF.

In this sample, this clonotype is medium-sized (0.01 to 0.1%). The chain has TRBV20-1 and TRBJ1-4; 12 bases are a match to TRBD1. The V gene end was trimmed by 7 bases and the J gene end by 7 bases; junction bases not matched to a gene: 4. Germline lookup yields CDR1 DFQATT and CDR2 SNEGSKA (reference sequence). The CDR3 loop spans 13 amino acids. The CDR3 sequence: CSVGTGGSEKLFF. The CDR3, as DNA: TGCAGTGTCGGGACAGGGGGCAGTGAAAAACTGTTTTTT.

The chain carries TRBV20-1 and TRBJ1-6; D perhaps matches TRBD1 (5 bases). The V and J ends lost 5 bases and 9 bases respectively, with 20 bases between them. Looked up from germline, CDR1 is DFQATT and CDR2 is SNEGSKA (reference sequence). The CDR3 runs 15 residues. CDR3 protein: CSAGPLQVSGSPLHF. The CDR3 DNA is TGCAGTGCTGGCCCCTTACAGGTTTCTGGTTCACCCCTCCACTTT.

Concerning this clonotype: A much larger clone is a single base away; this may be a read error. The rearrangement joins TRBV6-2 or TRBV6-3 to TRBJ2-1, with 9 bases lining up with TRBD2. CDR3 length: 17 residues. The germline CDR1 and CDR2 sequences are MNHEY and SVGEGT. CDR3 residues: CASSPWLAGTKDNGQFF. DNA for the CDR3: TGTGCCAGCAGCCCCTGGCTAGCGGGGACCAAGGACAATGGGCAGTTCTTC.

This clonotype was seen at least ten times. J is TRBJ2-7 and V is TRBV28; 7 bases are a match to TRBD1. Trimming removed 4 bases from V and 4 bases from J; junction bases left unmatched: 19. This CDR3 has 18 amino acids. The germline V gene encodes CDR1 MDHEN and CDR2 SYDVKM. The CDR3 reads CASSSPPSHGTEGYEQYF. The CDR3 bases are TGTGCCAGCAGTTCACCACCCTCACACGGGACAGAAGGTTACGAGCAGTACTTC.

The chain couples TRBV5-8 to TRBJ2-4, with D hard to call. With 4 bases removed from V and 9 bases from J, the gap between germline ends came to 11 bases. Germline V gene data show CDR1 as SGHTS and CDR2 as YDEGEE. This CDR3 region has 12 residues. The CDR3 reads CASSLPETIQYF. The CDR3 DNA reads as TGTGCCAGCAGCCTCCCTGAAACCATTCAGTACTTC. Using reference TRBV5-8 and TRBJ2-4 for the parts outside the CDR3, the full variable domain is EAGVTQSPTHLIKTRGQQATLRCSPISGHTSVYWYQQALGLGLQFLLWYDEGEERNRGNFPPRFSGRQFPNYSSELNVNALELEDSALYLCASSLPETIQYFGAGTRLSVL.

This clonotype was recorded many times. The chain joins TRBV10-3 to TRBJ2-1; 9 bases are a match to TRBD2. The CDR3 runs 14 residues. Per the germline V gene, CDR1 is ENHRY and CDR2 is SYGVKD. Losses at the gene ends were 6 bases for V and 5 bases for J; bases not matched to a gene: 5. The CDR3 is CAIRPGLAHNEQFF. As DNA, the CDR3 is TGTGCCATCAGGCCGGGACTAGCCCACAATGAGCAGTTCTTC.